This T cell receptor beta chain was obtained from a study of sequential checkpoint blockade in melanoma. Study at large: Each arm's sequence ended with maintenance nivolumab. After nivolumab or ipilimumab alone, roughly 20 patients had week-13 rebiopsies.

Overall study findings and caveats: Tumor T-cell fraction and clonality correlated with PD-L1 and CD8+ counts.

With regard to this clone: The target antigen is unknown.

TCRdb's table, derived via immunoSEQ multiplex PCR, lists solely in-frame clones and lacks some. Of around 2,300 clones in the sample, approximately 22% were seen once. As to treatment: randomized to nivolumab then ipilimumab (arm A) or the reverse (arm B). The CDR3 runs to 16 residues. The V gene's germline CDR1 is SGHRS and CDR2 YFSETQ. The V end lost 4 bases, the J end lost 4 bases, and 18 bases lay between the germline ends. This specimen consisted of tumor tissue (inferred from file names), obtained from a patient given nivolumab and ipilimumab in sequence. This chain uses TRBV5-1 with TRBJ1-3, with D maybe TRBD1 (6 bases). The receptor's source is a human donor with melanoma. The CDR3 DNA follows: TGCGCCAGCAGCGTGGCCGGGACACTAAACGGAAACACCATATATTTT. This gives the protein CASSVAGTLNGNTIYF.